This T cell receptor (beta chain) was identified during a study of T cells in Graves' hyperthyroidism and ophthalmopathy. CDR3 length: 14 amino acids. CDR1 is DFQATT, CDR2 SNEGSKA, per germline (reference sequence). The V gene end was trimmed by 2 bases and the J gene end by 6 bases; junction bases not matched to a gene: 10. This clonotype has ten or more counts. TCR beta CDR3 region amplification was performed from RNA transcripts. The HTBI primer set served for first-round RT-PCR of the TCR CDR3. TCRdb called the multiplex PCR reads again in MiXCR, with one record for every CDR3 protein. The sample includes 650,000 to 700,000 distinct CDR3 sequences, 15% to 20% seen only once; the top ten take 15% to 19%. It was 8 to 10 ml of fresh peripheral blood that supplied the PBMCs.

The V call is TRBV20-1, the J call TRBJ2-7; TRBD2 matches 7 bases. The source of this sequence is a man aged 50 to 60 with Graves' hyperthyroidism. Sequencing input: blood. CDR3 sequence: CSARPRTSLSEQYF. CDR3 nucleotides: TGCAGTGCTAGACCTCGGACTAGTCTCTCCGAGCAGTACTTC.